The rows below give T cell receptor beta chains drawn from one sample of a study of T-cell memory formation after mild COVID-19. TCRdb reprocessed the 5' RACE reads via MiXCR and lists one record per CDR3 protein. The table has approximately 290,000 distinct CDR3 sequences, approximately 19% seen once. Sequencing input: PBMCs or a T cell subset sorted from them (not recorded which). These receptors were collected from a man between 18 and 29 years old who had mild COVID-19 (a few samples of this study predate the infection). Cell type and time point are not known. The CDR3 runs from the conserved cysteine through the conserved F or W. A D gene is named only where the DNA matches it firmly. The size of a clone is reported for some rows only, either as once, few or many, or as a class for expanded clones.

TRBJ1-1 | TRBD1 | - | TRBV24-1 | CATSDSGGGRTEAFF | TGTGCCACCAGTGATTCAGGGGGGGGGAGGACTGAAGCTTTCTTT
TRBJ2-2 | - | few | TRBV12-3/TRBV12-4 | CASTPPGPGELFF | TGTGCCAGCACCCCCCCCGGGCCCGGGGAGCTGTTTTTT
TRBJ2-2 | - | few | TRBV28 | CASSFIGLNTGELFF | TGTGCCAGCAGTTTCATCGGGTTGAACACCGGGGAGCTGTTTTTT
TRBJ2-7 | - | - | TRBV27 | CASSFWSTSYEQYF | TGTGCCAGCAGTTTTTGGAGCACCTCCTACGAGCAGTACTTC
TRBJ2-2 | - | few | TRBV5-4 | CASSFGTTGILTGELFF | TGTGCCAGCAGCTTCGGGACGACCGGGATTCTCACCGGGGAGCTGTTTTTT
TRBJ1-6 | - | few | TRBV7-2 | CASSLTDGYSPLHF | TGTGCCAGCAGCTTGACAGACGGGTATTCACCCCTCCACTTT
TRBJ1-5 | - | - | TRBV6-5 | CASSYSGAGNQPQHF | TGTGCCAGCAGTTACTCCGGGGCAGGCAATCAGCCCCAGCATTTT
TRBJ2-3 | - | - | TRBV6-2/TRBV6-3 | CASNRGSFGPYGQYF | TGTGCCAGCAATAGGGGAAGCTTCGGACCATATGGGCAGTATTTT
TRBJ2-1 | - | few | TRBV14 | CASSQGQSSYNEQFF | TGTGCCAGCAGCCAGGGGCAGAGCTCCTACAATGAGCAGTTCTTC
TRBJ2-6 | - | - | TRBV4-3 | CASSQGGGSAGANVLTF | TGCGCCAGCAGCCAAGGAGGAGGGAGTGCTGGGGCCAACGTCCTGACTTTC
TRBJ2-1 | - | few | TRBV7-2 | CASSLRLGPYNEQFF | TGTGCCAGCAGCCTAAGACTAGGCCCTTACAATGAGCAGTTCTTC
TRBJ2-1 | - | - | TRBV25-1 | CASSEPGGDNEQFF | TGTGCCAGCAGTGAACCTGGTGGCGACAATGAGCAGTTCTTC
TRBJ2-5 | - | - | TRBV11-2 | CASSLGWAGEETQYF | TGTGCCAGCAGCTTAGGGTGGGCCGGGGAGGAGACCCAGTACTTC
TRBJ1-1 | - | - | TRBV12-3/TRBV12-4 | CASSFLREDEAFF | TGTGCCAGCAGTTTTTTGAGGGAGGATGAAGCTTTCTTT
TRBJ1-1 | - | - | TRBV12-3/TRBV12-4 | CASSPEDGFATEAFF | TGTGCCAGCAGTCCCGAAGACGGCTTCGCCACTGAAGCTTTCTTT
TRBJ2-1 | TRBD2 | few | TRBV4-3 | CASSQGLAGLDEQFF | TGCGCCAGCAGCCAAGGGCTAGCGGGGTTAGATGAGCAGTTCTTC
TRBJ2-7 | - | once | TRBV7-9 | CASSLTAGVDEQYF | TGTGCCAGCAGCTTAACTGCCGGGGTTGATGAGCAGTACTTC
TRBJ2-7 | TRBD2 | - | TRBV12-3/TRBV12-4 | CASRLAGVYEQYF | TGTGCCAGCAGGCTAGCGGGGGTCTACGAGCAGTACTTC
TRBJ2-7 | - | - | TRBV7-2 | CASSPGTAGLGEQYF | TGTGCCAGCAGCCCGGGCACAGCAGGGCTGGGGGAGCAGTACTTC
TRBJ2-2 | TRBD1 | - | TRBV7-9 | CASRTGQGDTGELFF | TGTGCCAGCAGAACGGGACAGGGTGACACCGGGGAGCTGTTTTTT
TRBJ2-7 | TRBD2 | few | TRBV20-1 | CSAPTLAGAGGYEQYF | TGCAGTGCCCCGACTCTAGCGGGGGCCGGGGGCTACGAGCAGTACTTC
TRBJ2-7 | - | few | TRBV5-1 | CASRPRAGTRDHEQYF | TGCGCCAGCAGGCCGAGAGCCGGGACAAGGGACCACGAGCAGTACTTC
TRBJ2-5 | - | few | TRBV7-2 | CASSLIGFQETQYF | TGTGCCAGCAGCTTAATAGGATTTCAAGAGACCCAGTACTTC
TRBJ2-1 | - | - | TRBV5-1 | CASSRLVNEQFF | TGCGCCAGCAGCCGACTAGTCAATGAGCAGTTCTTC
TRBJ2-1 | - | few | TRBV7-8 | CASSLVSGAKQFF | TGTGCCAGCAGCTTAGTATCTGGGGCTAAGCAGTTCTTC
TRBJ2-5 | - | - | TRBV3-1 | CATGGETQYF | TGTGCCACCGGGGGAGAGACCCAGTACTTC
TRBJ2-1 | - | - | TRBV6-5 | CASSYAEEQFF | TGTGCCAGCAGTTACGCGGAGGAGCAGTTCTTC
TRBJ2-7 | - | - | TRBV3-2 | CASSQRGLGGGIYEQYF | TGTGCCAGCAGCCAAAGGGGCCTTGGCGGGGGGATCTACGAGCAGTACTTC
TRBJ1-1 | - | - | TRBV7-9 | CASSLAGMDAEAFF | TGTGCCAGCAGCTTAGCGGGGATGGACGCTGAAGCTTTCTTT
TRBJ2-2 | TRBD2 | - | TRBV5-1 | CASSRGLAGVNTGELFF | TGCGCCAGCAGCCGAGGACTAGCGGGGGTTAACACCGGGGAGCTGTTTTTT
TRBJ2-3 | - | - | TRBV4-1 | CASSQRQGATDTQYF | TGCGCCAGCAGCCAACGCCAGGGAGCCACAGATACGCAGTATTTT
TRBJ1-1 | - | few | TRBV5-1 | CASSFYRLATEAFF | TGCGCCAGCAGCTTTTACCGGTTGGCCACTGAAGCTTTCTTT
TRBJ2-4 | TRBD1 | - | TRBV28 | CASTVQGRAKNIQYF | TGTGCCAGCACCGTACAGGGGCGAGCCAAAAACATTCAGTACTTC
TRBJ1-2 | - | few | TRBV12-3/TRBV12-4 | CASTTGGGYGYTF | TGTGCCAGCACCACGGGGGGAGGATATGGCTACACCTTC
TRBJ2-3 | TRBD2 | many | TRBV4-1 | CASSQVGLAGTDTQYF | TGCGCCAGCAGCCAAGTGGGACTAGCGGGGACGGATACGCAGTATTTT
TRBJ1-2 | TRBD1 | few | TRBV20-1 | CSAPRGLGGYTF | TGCAGTGCTCCAAGGGGGCTTGGAGGCTACACCTTC
TRBJ2-2 | TRBD1 | few | TRBV5-1 | CASSITGAGTGELFF | TGCGCCAGCAGCATTACAGGGGCGGGCACCGGGGAGCTGTTTTTT
TRBJ2-5 | TRBD1 | many | TRBV5-5 | CASSLSGSPTGQETQYF | TGTGCCAGCAGCTTATCGGGTAGCCCGACAGGGCAAGAGACCCAGTACTTC
TRBJ2-1 | TRBD2 | few | TRBV18 | CASSPLSSGVNNEQFF | TGTGCCAGCTCACCTCTTTCTAGCGGGGTTAACAATGAGCAGTTCTTC
TRBJ2-7 | - | - | TRBV7-6 | CASSLLTGGGEQYF | TGTGCCAGCAGCTTGCTTACGGGCGGCGGGGAGCAGTACTTC
TRBJ1-4 | - | - | TRBV7-2 | CASSPTGGGGEKLFF | TGTGCCAGCAGCCCGACCGGGGGCGGAGGTGAAAAACTGTTTTTT
TRBJ2-5 | - | - | TRBV29-1 | CSVHGGQQETQYF | TGCAGCGTTCACGGGGGACAGCAAGAGACCCAGTACTTC
TRBJ2-6 | - | - | TRBV6-5 | CASSYLKSSGANVLTF | TGTGCCAGCAGTTACTTGAAGAGCTCTGGGGCCAACGTCCTGACTTTC
TRBJ1-5 | TRBD1 | few | TRBV28 | CASSLGQPNQPQHF | TGTGCCAGCAGTCTGGGACAGCCCAATCAGCCCCAGCATTTT
TRBJ2-3 | TRBD2 | few | TRBV5-1 | CASSLGERGGLADTQYF | TGCGCCAGCAGCTTGGGCGAGCGGGGGGGCCTCGCAGATACGCAGTATTTT
TRBJ2-3 | TRBD1 | - | TRBV5-1 | CASSLALGTGSADTQYF | TGCGCCAGCAGCTTGGCTTTAGGGACAGGGAGTGCAGATACGCAGTATTTT
TRBJ1-2 | - | many | TRBV20-1 | CSAREGNYGYTF | TGCAGTGCTAGAGAGGGGAACTATGGCTACACCTTC
TRBJ2-3 | - | - | TRBV9 | CASTKSGAPADTQYF | TGTGCCAGCACCAAGTCCGGGGCGCCGGCGGATACGCAGTATTTT
TRBJ1-3 | - | - | TRBV7-6 | CASSLVLESSSGNTIYF | TGTGCCAGCAGCTTGGTATTAGAGTCGAGCTCTGGAAACACCATATATTTT
TRBJ2-3 | TRBD1 | - | TRBV29-1 | CSASDRSTDTQYF | TGCAGCGCTTCGGACAGGAGCACAGATACGCAGTATTTT
TRBJ2-7 | - | few | TRBV4-1 | CASSQGEATYEQYF | TGCGCCAGCAGCCAGGGTGAGGCTACCTACGAGCAGTACTTC
TRBJ1-6 | - | - | TRBV5-4 | CASSRGGSPGSPLHF | TGTGCCAGCAGCCGGGGGGGGAGTCCCGGGTCACCCCTCCACTTT
TRBJ1-5 | - | few | TRBV6-2/TRBV6-3 | CASSEGSMGVSQPQHF | TGTGCCAGCAGTGAAGGGTCGATGGGGGTATCTCAGCCCCAGCATTTT
TRBJ1-5 | - | - | TRBV3-1 | CASSPVGNQPQHF | TGTGCCAGCAGCCCGGTGGGCAATCAGCCCCAGCATTTT
TRBJ1-4 | - | few | TRBV5-1 | CASRLRDREKLFF | TGCGCCAGCCGCTTAAGGGATCGGGAAAAACTGTTTTTT
TRBJ1-5 | TRBD1 | many | TRBV6-5 | CASSRTGSNQPQHF | TGTGCCAGCAGTCGGACAGGGAGCAATCAGCCCCAGCATTTT
TRBJ2-6 | - | few | TRBV4-1 | CASSQMGAGANVLTF | TGCGCCAGCAGCCAAATGGGGGCTGGGGCCAACGTCCTGACTTTC